This entry lists 25 T cell receptor beta chains sequenced from one sample in a study of human T cells and chemical hapten exposure. One entry per CDR3 protein, called by TCRdb with MiXCR from the RACE reads. The top ten hold 0.92% of the sample, which has 120,000 or so distinct CDR3 sequences, roughly 13% seen once. The time point is: patch test 1, 2 weeks after DPC sensitization. Sample treatment: therapeutic diphenylcyclopropenone sensitization with weekly scalp DPC. The specimen was whole blood, collected in connection with sensitization to the hapten diphenylcyclopropenone (DPC). The receptors derive from a man between 18 and 35 years old with alopecia areata. Some clones in this sample may be carry-over from other donors' samples.

This clonotype was counted a single time. The rearrangement uses TRBV20-1 and TRBJ1-5, with 7 nucleotides matching TRBD1. The CDR3 sequence is 12 residues long. Looked up from germline, CDR1 is DFQATT and CDR2 is SNEGSKA (reference sequence). With 4 bases clipped from V and 6 bases from J, the junction kept 3 bases outside the gene matches. The CDR3 DNA is TGCAGTGCTATCGACAGGGCTCAGCCCCAGCATTTT. This translates into CSAIDRAQPQHF.

V usage is TRBV5-1 and J usage is TRBJ2-6; D might be TRBD1 (6 bases). Germline V lookup: CDR1 SGHRS, CDR2 YFSETQ. This CDR3 region has 18 residues. Deletions cut 0 bases from V and 1 base from J, with 14 bases between. The CDR3 DNA is TGCGCCAGCAGCTTGGCCGGGACATCCAAATCTGGGGCCAACGTCCTGACTTTC. This translates into CASSLAGTSKSGANVLTF.

The rearrangement uses TRBV6-1 and TRBJ2-7, with 7 bases that match TRBD2. There are 14 residues in the CDR3. Germline V gene data show CDR1 as MNHNS and CDR2 as SASEGT. The CDR3 DNA is TGTGCTATCGAAAAGGTCCGGGGGGCCTACGAGCAGTACTTC. Translating gives CAIEKVRGAYEQYF.

This clonotype was found many times. The J gene is TRBJ2-3, the V gene TRBV10-3, with TRBD2 as a possible D gene (6 bases). The germline CDR1 and CDR2 sequences are ENHRY and SYGVKD. The CDR3 sequence is 16 residues long. V lost 4 bases, J lost 0 bases, and 14 bases lay in between. The CDR3 region has the DNA TGTGCCATCAGTGGGGATTCGGGGACTAGCACAGATACGCAGTATTTT. Translation gives CAISGDSGTSTDTQYF.

The CDR3 here is CASSALRGTKDPAMRADTQYF. The CDR3 coding sequence is TGTGCCAGCAGTGCACTACGCGGGACCAAGGATCCCGCAATGAGGGCAGATACGCAGTATTTT. The V gene is TRBV25-1, the J gene TRBJ2-3; the D gene is possibly TRBD2 (6 bases). Per the germline V gene, CDR1 is MGHDK and CDR2 is SYGVNS. Trimming shortened V by 4 bases and J by 4 bases, and 33 bases separated the two germline ends. The CDR3 consists of 21 residues.

This clonotype was observed a few times. This chain joins TRBV2 and TRBJ1-4, with D unclear. V was clipped by 7 bases and J by 0 bases, with 21 bases between them. Germline V gene data show CDR1 as SNHLY and CDR2 as FYNNEI. This CDR3 spans 18 amino acids. The CDR3 DNA sequence: TGTGCCAGCATGGCCCGGGTCACGAAATCGGCAACTAATGAAAAACTGTTTTTT. Its translation: CASMARVTKSATNEKLFF.

For this clonotype: At one boundary the junction diverges from the germline segment, which might be a read error. The chain couples TRBV6-2 or TRBV6-3 to TRBJ1-1, with D uncertain. CDR3 length equals 16 residues. CDR1 and CDR2 from the germline V gene are MNHEY and SVGEGT. CDR3 bases: TGTGCCGGCAGTTCTACTTTTTACATACCAGCCCAAGAAGCTTTCTTT. As protein: CAGSSTFYIPAQEAFF.

This clonotype was observed at least ten times. The rearrangement links TRBV7-3 to TRBJ2-1; TRBD2 is a possible D gene (6 bases). CDR1 and CDR2 (germline): SGHTA, FQGTGA. Trimming pared 5 bases from V and 5 bases from J, leaving 13 bases between. CDR3 length: 14 residues. CDR3 in amino acids: CASSIHGGNNEQFF. The CDR3, as DNA: TGTGCCAGCAGCATACATGGGGGGAACAATGAGCAGTTCTTC. The variable domain in full, completed from reference TRBV7-3 and TRBJ2-1, reads GAGVSQTPSNKVTEKGKYVELRCDPISGHTALYWYRQSLGQGPEFLIYFQGTGAADDSGLPNDRFFAVRPEGSVSTLKIQRTERGDSAVYLCASSIHGGNNEQFFGPGTRLTVL.

The J gene is TRBJ2-7, the V gene TRBV5-1; tentative D call: TRBD1 (5 bases). This CDR3 has 13 residues. Germline CDR1 and CDR2: SGHRS and YFSETQ. V was cut by 3 bases and J by 7 bases, with 14 bases left in between. The CDR3 is CASSSNVDREQYF. DNA of the CDR3: TGCGCCAGCAGCTCTAACGTCGACAGAGAGCAGTACTTC. Complete variable domain (other parts from reference TRBV5-1 and TRBJ2-7): KAGVTQTPRYLIKTRGQQVTLSCSPISGHRSVSWYQQTPGQGLQFLFEYFSETQRNKGNFPGRFSGRQFSNSRSEMNVSTLELGDSALYLCASSSNVDREQYFGPGTRLTVT.

This clonotype came up a few times. The gene calls are TRBV7-9 and TRBJ1-1, with no clear D. The CDR3 sequence is 16 residues long. V was clipped by 1 base and J by 3 bases, with 15 bases between them. CDR1 and CDR2 from the germline V gene are SEHNR and FQNEAQ (reference sequence). The CDR3 sequence: CASSLGYLERDTEAFF. For the CDR3, the DNA is TGTGCCAGCAGCTTAGGATATCTGGAACGGGACACTGAAGCTTTCTTT.

The chain has TRBV6-2 or TRBV6-3 and TRBJ2-5; TRBD1 might be the D (5 bases). The CDR3 extends over 14 amino acids. The germline V gene has CDR1 MNHEY and CDR2 SVGEGT. Trimming cost V 5 bases and J 1 base, with 11 bases left between them. Written as DNA, the CDR3 is TGTGCCAGCAGTCGAGACAGCGTCCAAGAGACCCAGTACTTC. Its translation is CASSRDSVQETQYF.

This clonotype was observed a handful of times. This sequence joins TRBV18 and TRBJ1-2; D gene unclear. The V and J ends lost 5 bases and 3 bases respectively, with 13 bases between them. CDR3 length equals 14 residues. Germline V CDR1 and CDR2: KGHSH, LQKENI. CDR3 DNA: TGTGCCAGCTCATCGGGAAGGACGGACTATGGCTACACCTTC. Translation gives CASSSGRTDYGYTF.

This sequence joins TRBV9 and TRBJ2-4, with TRBD1 matching over 10 bases. The trim removed 3 bases at V and 5 bases at J, leaving 2 bases unmatched. Germline CDR1 and CDR2: SGDLS and YYNGEE. The CDR3 spans 14 residues. The CDR3 region has the DNA TGTGCCAGCAGCGGCGGACAGGGGGAAAACATTCAGTACTTC. It encodes CASSGGQGENIQYF.

There are many counts of this clonotype. V and J are TRBV14 and TRBJ2-7; 9 bases align to TRBD2. Germline CDR1 and CDR2: SGHDN and FVKESK. J lost 4 bases, V lost 0 bases, and 7 bases had no gene match. The CDR3 has 16 residues. DNA of the CDR3: TGTGCCAGCAGCCAAGATCGCGGGGGGGCCGGGTACGAGCAGTACGTC. Amino acid sequence: CASSQDRGGAGYEQYV.

This clonotype was counted at least ten times. The rearrangement joins TRBV20-1 to TRBJ1-2; D unclear. V was pared by 3 bases and J by 2 bases, with 7 bases between. Germline V gene lookup returns CDR1 DFQATT and CDR2 SNEGSKA (reference sequence). The CDR3 has 12 residues. The CDR3 sequence: CSASSGNYGYTF. The CDR3, as DNA: TGCAGTGCTAGTTCTGGAAACTATGGCTACACCTTC.

The chain carries TRBV7-2 and TRBJ2-1; D remains unclear. Per the germline V gene, CDR1 is SGHTA and CDR2 is FQGNSA. The CDR3 covers 16 residues. The V end was cut by 6 bases, the J end by 0 bases, with 15 bases between. The CDR3 sequence is CASRSMVPDSYNEQFF. CDR3 coding DNA: TGTGCCAGCAGATCGATGGTACCGGACTCCTACAATGAGCAGTTCTTC. Combining the CDR3 with reference TRBV7-2 and TRBJ2-1 gives the whole variable domain GAGVSQSPSNKVTEKGKDVELRCDPISGHTALYWYRQSLGQGLEFLIYFQGNSAPDKSGLPSDRFSAERTGGSVSTLTIQRTQQEDSAVYLCASRSMVPDSYNEQFFGPGTRLTVL.

V gene TRBV7-3 combines with J gene TRBJ2-5; D gene uncertain. V was cut by 0 bases and J by 5 bases, with 16 bases left in between. Germline V CDR1 and CDR2: SGHTA, FQGTGA. CDR3 length: 16 residues. CDR3 nucleotide sequence: TGTGCCAGCAGCTTAACGGTTGCATCCCTAGGGGAGACCCAGTACTTC. This translates into CASSLTVASLGETQYF.

This clonotype was observed a few times. This sequence joins TRBV7-2 and TRBJ1-6, with D possibly being TRBD1 (5 bases). Trimming removed 3 bases from V and 8 bases from J, with 23 bases in between. From germline, CDR1 is SGHTA and CDR2 FQGNSA. The CDR3 consists of 18 residues. The CDR3 spells CASSLEVPAGGFYSPLHF. Here the CDR3 DNA reads TGTGCCAGCAGCTTGGAGGTCCCGGCTGGGGGGTTTTATTCACCCCTCCACTTT.

A few counts support this clonotype. CDR3 bases: TGCAGTGCTGGTGAAAATTCGGGTGAGATCGAGCAGTACTTC. Protein product: CSAGENSGEIEQYF. This chain links TRBV20-1 with TRBJ2-7; D ambiguous. CDR1 DFQATT and CDR2 SNEGSKA come from the germline V gene (reference sequence). Trimming removed 5 bases at V and 6 bases at J, with 20 bases between. The CDR3 is 14 amino acids.

The V call is TRBV6-1, the J call TRBJ1-6; no clear D gene. Deletions cut 2 bases from V and 8 bases from J, with 4 bases between. The CDR3 totals 12 residues. CDR1 is MNHNS, CDR2 SASEGT, per germline. This chain's CDR3 is CASSERDSPLHF. CDR3 nucleotide sequence: TGTGCCAGCAGTGAAAGGGATTCACCCCTCCACTTT.

The V gene is TRBV7-9, the J gene TRBJ1-1, with D maybe TRBD1 (6 bases). Germline V CDR1 and CDR2: SEHNR, FQNEAQ (reference sequence). The CDR3 loop spans 14 amino acids. Trimming cost V 5 bases and J 1 base, with 11 bases left between them. This chain's CDR3 is CASSDDRKNTEAFF. For the CDR3, the DNA is TGTGCCAGCAGCGACGACAGGAAGAACACTGAAGCTTTCTTT. The full variable domain, rest sourced from reference TRBV7-9 and TRBJ1-1, is DTGVSQNPRHKITKRGQNVTFRCDPISEHNRLYWYRQTLGQGPEFLTYFQNEAQLEKSRLLSDRFSAERPKGSFSTLEIQRTEQGDSAMYLCASSDDRKNTEAFFGQGTRLTVV.

The chain joins TRBV11-2 to TRBJ2-6; D perhaps matches TRBD1 (6 bases). This CDR3 contains 13 residues. The germline V gene has CDR1 SGHAT and CDR2 FQNNGV. Trimming took off 8 bases at V and 3 bases at J, with 8 bases between the two ends. The CDR3 is CASGGLGANVLTF. CDR3 nucleotide sequence: TGTGCCAGCGGGGGCCTTGGGGCCAACGTCCTGACTTTC.

This clonotype came up a few times. The rearrangement links TRBV7-2 to TRBJ2-7; D is ambiguous. Looked up from germline, CDR1 is SGHTA and CDR2 is FQGNSA. Trimming stripped 2 bases from V and 5 bases from J, with 7 bases between. This CDR3 comprises 12 residues. CDR3 residues: CASSLKGHEQYV. CDR3 bases: TGTGCCAGCAGCTTAAAAGGGCACGAGCAGTACGTC.

The chain employs TRBV28 and TRBJ2-2; tentative D call: TRBD1 (5 bases). The CDR3 length is 14 residues. Germline loops: CDR1 MDHEN, CDR2 SYDVKM. V lost 8 bases to trimming and J lost 1 base, with 11 bases between them. CDR3 in DNA: TGTGCCAGCGAGCCACAGGTGAACACCGGGGAGCTGTTTTTT. Its protein is CASEPQVNTGELFF.

The rearrangement joins TRBV7-9 to TRBJ2-5; 7 positions match TRBD1. Trimming took 2 bases from V and 2 from J; bases not matched to a gene: 5. The length of the CDR3 is 15 residues. CDR1 is SEHNR, CDR2 FQNEAQ, per germline (reference sequence). The CDR3 sequence: CASSLSGTEQETQYF. The CDR3 DNA reads TGTGCCAGCAGCTTATCCGGGACAGAACAAGAGACCCAGTACTTC.